These 3 T cell receptor beta chains were all obtained from the same sample, sequenced in a study of human T cells and chemical hapten exposure. TCRdb fed the RACE reads into MiXCR, producing one record per CDR3 protein. This table holds some 300,000 distinct CDR3 sequences, 5% to 6.5% found once. This sample's time point: pre-sensitization, week 0. Specified treatment: therapeutic diphenylcyclopropenone sensitization with weekly scalp DPC. The material sequenced was whole blood, taken in connection with sensitization to the hapten diphenylcyclopropenone (DPC). The receptors were gathered from a woman aged 18-30 years with alopecia areata. Some clones in this sample may be carry-over from other donors' samples.

With regard to this clonotype: A junction end diverges from the germline sequence, so it may reflect a read error. This chain links TRBV7-6 with TRBJ2-5; 7 bases are shared with TRBD2. CDR1 and CDR2 (germline): SGHVS, FNYEAQ. This CDR3 has 13 amino acids. CDR3 nucleotide sequence: TGTGCCAGCAGCCTAGCGGATCATGAGACCCAGTACTTC. This encodes CASSLADHETQYF.

This clonotype was seen a few times. The chain uses TRBV7-2 and TRBJ1-4; 9 positions match TRBD1. Germline CDR1 and CDR2: SGHTA and FQGNSA. The length of the CDR3 is 14 residues. With V trimmed by 5 bases and J by 6 bases, 4 bases remained unmatched. The CDR3 region is CASSQGQGYEKLFF. CDR3 nucleotides: TGTGCCAGCAGCCAGGGACAGGGCTATGAAAAACTGTTTTTT. Combining the CDR3 with reference TRBV7-2 and TRBJ1-4 gives the whole variable domain GAGVSQSPSNKVTEKGKDVELRCDPISGHTALYWYRQSLGQGLEFLIYFQGNSAPDKSGLPSDRFSAERTGGSVSTLTIQRTQQEDSAVYLCASSQGQGYEKLFFGSGTQLSVL.

This chain uses TRBV12-3 or TRBV12-4 with TRBJ2-1, with 14 bases lining up with TRBD2. This CDR3 has 15 amino acids. V lost 6 bases to trimming and J lost 9 bases; unmatched junction nucleotides: 7. The CDR3 protein is CASSATSGGAGEQFF. The DNA of the CDR3 is TGTGCCAGCAGCGCGACTAGCGGGGGGGCCGGTGAGCAGTTCTTC.